These T cell receptor beta chains were read from a single sample in a study of T cells in Graves' hyperthyroidism and ophthalmopathy. TCRdb ran MiXCR on the multiplex PCR reads and lists one entry per CDR3 protein. This sample has 730,000 or so distinct CDR3 sequences, with around 20% found just once. Sequenced material: blood. The receptors originated from a woman between 45 and 65 years old with Graves' hyperthyroidism that later progressed to Graves' ophthalmopathy. CDR3s include the opening cysteine and the closing phenylalanine or tryptophan. Each record gives: clone size, J gene, D gene, V gene, CDR3 DNA, CDR3 protein. A D gene is named only where the DNA matches it firmly. Rows give clone size only sometimes, using once, few, many, or a class for an expanded clone.

clone_size: few; j_call: TRBJ1-2; d_call: -; v_call: TRBV20-1; cdr3_nt: TGCAGTGCTAGCGGCGAGCAGGCGGACCGCGCTAACTATGGCTACACCTTC; cdr3_aa: CSASGEQADRANYGYTF
clone_size: -; j_call: TRBJ2-7; d_call: -; v_call: TRBV29-1; cdr3_nt: TGCAGCGTTGAAGTAACAGGGAAGGCCTACGAGCAGTACTTC; cdr3_aa: CSVEVTGKAYEQYF
clone_size: -; j_call: TRBJ2-3; d_call: -; v_call: TRBV6-5; cdr3_nt: TGTGCCAGCAGTTACACATCCCGGGATACGCAGTATTTT; cdr3_aa: CASSYTSRDTQYF
clone_size: many; j_call: TRBJ2-2; d_call: -; v_call: TRBV5-5; cdr3_nt: TGTGCCAGCAGCTTGCAGGGATCCGGGGAGCTGTTTTTT; cdr3_aa: CASSLQGSGELFF
clone_size: -; j_call: TRBJ1-1; d_call: -; v_call: TRBV12-3/TRBV12-4; cdr3_nt: TGTGCCAGCAGCGTAGACGGTGAAGCTTTCTTT; cdr3_aa: CASSVDGEAFF
clone_size: few; j_call: TRBJ1-2; d_call: TRBD1; v_call: TRBV10-3; cdr3_nt: TGTGCCATCAGTGAACCCGGGACAGGGGGGAACTATGGCTACACCTTC; cdr3_aa: CAISEPGTGGNYGYTF
clone_size: few; j_call: TRBJ2-1; d_call: TRBD2; v_call: TRBV9; cdr3_nt: TGTGCCAGCAGCACCAGCGGGGGGGCCGGGAATGAGCAGTTCTTC; cdr3_aa: CASSTSGGAGNEQFF
clone_size: many; j_call: TRBJ2-7; d_call: -; v_call: TRBV4-1; cdr3_nt: TGCGCCAGCAGCCAAGAAGGGAGCTCCTACGAGCAGTACTTC; cdr3_aa: CASSQEGSSYEQYF
clone_size: many; j_call: TRBJ2-3; d_call: -; v_call: TRBV5-1; cdr3_nt: TGCGCCAGCAGCTTGGCAGAGGGCGGGACACAGGATACGCAGTATTTT; cdr3_aa: CASSLAEGGTQDTQYF
clone_size: few; j_call: TRBJ1-2; d_call: -; v_call: TRBV5-1; cdr3_nt: TGCGCCAGCAGCTTGGTGACAGGCGTTGATGGCTACACCTTC; cdr3_aa: CASSLVTGVDGYTF
clone_size: many; j_call: TRBJ2-7; d_call: -; v_call: TRBV20-1; cdr3_nt: TGCAGTGCTGGCCGGGACACCTTGGACGAGCAGTACTTC; cdr3_aa: CSAGRDTLDEQYF
clone_size: -; j_call: TRBJ1-2; d_call: TRBD1; v_call: TRBV7-8; cdr3_nt: TGTGCCAGCAGCCGGGAGGACAGGGTATCCGGCTACACCTTC; cdr3_aa: CASSREDRVSGYTF
clone_size: many; j_call: TRBJ2-1; d_call: TRBD2; v_call: TRBV20-1; cdr3_nt: TGCAGTGCTAGAGATCGGGGGGGCTCCTACAATGAGCAGTTCTTC; cdr3_aa: CSARDRGGSYNEQFF
clone_size: many; j_call: TRBJ1-1; d_call: -; v_call: TRBV11-2; cdr3_nt: TGTGCCAGCAGCTTACCCCAGGGACCCGCTGAAGCTTTCTTT; cdr3_aa: CASSLPQGPAEAFF
clone_size: many; j_call: TRBJ1-4; d_call: -; v_call: TRBV3-1; cdr3_nt: TGTGCCAGCAGCCAAGGCAGGGGTAATGAAAAACTGTTTTTT; cdr3_aa: CASSQGRGNEKLFF
clone_size: few; j_call: TRBJ2-1; d_call: -; v_call: TRBV24-1; cdr3_nt: TGTGCCACCAGTCCAAGGACGGATAGCTCCTACAATGAGCAGTTCTTC; cdr3_aa: CATSPRTDSSYNEQFF
clone_size: few; j_call: TRBJ1-5; d_call: TRBD1; v_call: TRBV24-1; cdr3_nt: TGTGCCACCAGTGTCAGGGGGCACTATAGCAATCAGCCCCAGCATTTT; cdr3_aa: CATSVRGHYSNQPQHF
clone_size: few; j_call: TRBJ2-7; d_call: TRBD1; v_call: TRBV19; cdr3_nt: TGTGCCAGTAGTATGTCGGGACAGCATCTGGAGCAGTACTTC; cdr3_aa: CASSMSGQHLEQYF
clone_size: many; j_call: TRBJ1-2; d_call: -; v_call: TRBV11-2; cdr3_nt: TGTGCCAGCAGCCTAAACCCCAGGGCTCACTATGGCTACACCTTC; cdr3_aa: CASSLNPRAHYGYTF
clone_size: few; j_call: TRBJ1-2; d_call: -; v_call: TRBV12-3/TRBV12-4; cdr3_nt: TGTGCCAGCAGTTCGTCCCGCTATGGCTACACCTTC; cdr3_aa: CASSSSRYGYTF
clone_size: -; j_call: TRBJ1-1; d_call: -; v_call: TRBV20-1; cdr3_nt: TGCAGTGCTGCCTCCGTAAGTAACACTGAAGCTTTCTTT; cdr3_aa: CSAASVSNTEAFF
clone_size: few; j_call: TRBJ2-1; d_call: TRBD1; v_call: TRBV29-1; cdr3_nt: TGCAGCGCTTCCAGGACAGGGTCCTACAATGAGCAGTTCTTC; cdr3_aa: CSASRTGSYNEQFF